The rows below give T cell receptor beta chains drawn from one sample of a study of PD-L1 blockade in urothelial cancer. TCRdb keeps only in-frame clones here, not all; method: immunoSEQ multiplex PCR. The sample holds 120,000 or so clones, approximately 85% seen once. The source was PBMCs, collected around atezolizumab (anti-PD-L1) treatment. These receptors were taken from a man aged 45-65 years with urothelial cancer. The conserved cysteine and the conserved F or W are not part of the CDR3 here.

>TRBV6-5
ASSYSQVLRETQY
>TRBV13
ASSSTYLSYEQY
>TRBV28
ASSPVGAGRETQY
>TRBV11-3
ASSLDPTSGELF
>TRBV29-1
SVEDLYEQY
>TRBV11-2
ASSGQGREKLF
>TRBV7-3
ASSSGETQY
>TRBV30
AGRGQGNTIY
>TRBV25-1
ASSDGTANEKLF
>TRBV30
AWSAYSNQPQH
>TRBV27
ASRTRGTSAQTQY
>TRBV4-2
ASSQEGARGTDTQY
>TRBV5-6
ASSLVSYNEQF
>TRBV7-2
ASSLAGESVAKNIQY
>TRBV9
ASSARDSYNEQF
>TRBV5-6
ASSLVPSGSDEQY
>TRBV27
ASKQGDSYEQY